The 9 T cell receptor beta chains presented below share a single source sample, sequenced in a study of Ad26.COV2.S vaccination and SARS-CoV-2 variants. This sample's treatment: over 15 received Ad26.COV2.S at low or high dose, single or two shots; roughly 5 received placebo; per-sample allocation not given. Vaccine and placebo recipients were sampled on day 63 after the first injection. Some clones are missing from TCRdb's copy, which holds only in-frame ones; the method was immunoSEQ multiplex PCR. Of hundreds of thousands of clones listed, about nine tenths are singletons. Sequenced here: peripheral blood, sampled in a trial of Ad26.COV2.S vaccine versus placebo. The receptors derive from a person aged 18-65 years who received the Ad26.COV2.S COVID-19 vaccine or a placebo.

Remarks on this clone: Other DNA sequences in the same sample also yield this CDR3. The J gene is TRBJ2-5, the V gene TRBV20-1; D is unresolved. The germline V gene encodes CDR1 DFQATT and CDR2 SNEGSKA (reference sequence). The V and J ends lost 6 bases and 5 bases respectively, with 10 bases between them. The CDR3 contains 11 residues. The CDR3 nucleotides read TGCAGTGCCAGGCTATTGGAGACCCAGTACTTC. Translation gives CSARLLETQYF.

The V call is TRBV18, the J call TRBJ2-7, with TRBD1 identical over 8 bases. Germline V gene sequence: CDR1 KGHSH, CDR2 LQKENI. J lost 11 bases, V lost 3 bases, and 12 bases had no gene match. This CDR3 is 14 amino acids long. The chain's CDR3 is CASSPDRASPVEYF. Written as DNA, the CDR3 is TGTGCCAGCTCACCGGACAGGGCGAGTCCTGTGGAGTACTTC.

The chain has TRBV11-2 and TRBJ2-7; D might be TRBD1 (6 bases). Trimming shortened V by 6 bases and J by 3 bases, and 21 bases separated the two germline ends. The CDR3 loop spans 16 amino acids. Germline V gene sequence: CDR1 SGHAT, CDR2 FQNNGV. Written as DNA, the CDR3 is TGTGCCAGCAGACCCGGTGGGGACACGGTCTTCTACGAGCAGTACTTC. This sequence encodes CASRPGGDTVFYEQYF. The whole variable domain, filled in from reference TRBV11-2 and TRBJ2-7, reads EAGVAQSPRYKIIEKRQSVAFWCNPISGHATLYWYQQILGQGPKLLIQFQNNGVVDDSQLPKDRFSAERLKGVDSTLKIQPAKLEDSAVYLCASRPGGDTVFYEQYFGPGTRLTVT.

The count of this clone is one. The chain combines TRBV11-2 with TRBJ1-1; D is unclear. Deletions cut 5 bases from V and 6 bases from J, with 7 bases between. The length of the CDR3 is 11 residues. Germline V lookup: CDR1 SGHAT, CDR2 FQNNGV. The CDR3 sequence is CASSRVAEAFF. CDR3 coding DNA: TGTGCCAGCAGCAGGGTAGCTGAAGCTTTCTTT.

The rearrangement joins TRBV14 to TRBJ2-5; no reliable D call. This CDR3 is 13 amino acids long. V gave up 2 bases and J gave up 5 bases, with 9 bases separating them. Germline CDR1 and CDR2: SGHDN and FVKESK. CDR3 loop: CASSQLLFETQYF. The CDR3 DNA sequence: TGTGCCAGCAGCCAACTCCTCTTCGAGACCCAGTACTTC.

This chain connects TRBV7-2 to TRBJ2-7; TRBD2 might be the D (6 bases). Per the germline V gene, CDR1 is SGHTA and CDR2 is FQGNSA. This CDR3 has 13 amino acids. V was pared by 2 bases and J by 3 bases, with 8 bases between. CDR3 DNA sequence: TGTGCCAGCAGCTTATGGGAGGTCTACGAGCAGTACTTC. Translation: CASSLWEVYEQYF.

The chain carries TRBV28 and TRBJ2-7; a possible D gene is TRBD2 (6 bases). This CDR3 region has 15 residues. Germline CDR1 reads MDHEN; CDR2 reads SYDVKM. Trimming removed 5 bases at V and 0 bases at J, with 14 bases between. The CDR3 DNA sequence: TGTGCCAGCAGTCCCGGGACTTTTAGCTCCTACGAGCAGTACTTC. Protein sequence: CASSPGTFSSYEQYF. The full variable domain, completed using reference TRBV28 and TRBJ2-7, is DVKVTQSSRYLVKRTGEKVFLECVQDMDHENMFWYRQDPGLGLRLIYFSYDVKMKEKGDIPEGYSVSREKKERFSLILESASTNQTSMYLCASSPGTFSSYEQYFGPGTRLTVT.

The CDR3 loop reads CACLGVSSYEQYF. CDR3 bases: TGTGCCTGTTTGGGGGTTTCGTCCTACGAGCAGTACTTC. The rearrangement joins TRBV30 to TRBJ2-7, with D possibly called TRBD1 or TRBD2 (5 bases each). Per germline, CDR1 GTSNPN and CDR2 SVGIG (reference sequence). Trimming removed 6 bases from V and 1 base from J, with 13 bases in between. The CDR3 length is 13 residues. The full variable domain, with the rest looked up from reference TRBV30 and TRBJ2-7, is SQTIHQWPATLVQPVGSPLSLECTVEGTSNPNLYWYRQAAGRGLQLLFYSVGIGQISSEVPQNLSASRPQDRQFILSSKKLLLSDSGFYLCACLGVSSYEQYFGPGTRLTVT.

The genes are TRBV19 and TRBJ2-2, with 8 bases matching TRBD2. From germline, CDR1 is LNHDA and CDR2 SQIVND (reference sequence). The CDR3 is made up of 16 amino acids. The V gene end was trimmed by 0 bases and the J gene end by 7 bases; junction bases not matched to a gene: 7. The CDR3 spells CASSIESGGAGGELFF. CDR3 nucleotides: TGTGCCAGTAGTATAGAAAGCGGGGGCGCGGGCGGGGAGCTGTTTTTT.